This T cell receptor beta chain was identified in a study of CD8 T cells in Susac syndrome. Germline CDR1 and CDR2: SGHRS and YFSETQ. V was pared by 4 bases and J by 3 bases, with 7 bases of the junction left unmatched. This CDR3 is built from 14 residues. The RNA, 0.5 to 1 ug, was put through reverse transcription using random hexamers. One entry per CDR3 protein results from TCRdb running MiXCR on the immunoSEQ multiplex PCR reads. The sample yields about 100,000 distinct CDR3 sequences, around 95% seen once. Input material: CD8+ T cells from PBMCs. The receptor was isolated from a human donor with Susac syndrome. The chain employs TRBV5-1 and TRBJ2-7; 7 bases align to TRBD1. CDR3 in DNA: TGCGCCAGCAGCCCCCGGGACAGCCTCTACGAGCAGTACTTC. It yields the protein CASSPRDSLYEQYF.